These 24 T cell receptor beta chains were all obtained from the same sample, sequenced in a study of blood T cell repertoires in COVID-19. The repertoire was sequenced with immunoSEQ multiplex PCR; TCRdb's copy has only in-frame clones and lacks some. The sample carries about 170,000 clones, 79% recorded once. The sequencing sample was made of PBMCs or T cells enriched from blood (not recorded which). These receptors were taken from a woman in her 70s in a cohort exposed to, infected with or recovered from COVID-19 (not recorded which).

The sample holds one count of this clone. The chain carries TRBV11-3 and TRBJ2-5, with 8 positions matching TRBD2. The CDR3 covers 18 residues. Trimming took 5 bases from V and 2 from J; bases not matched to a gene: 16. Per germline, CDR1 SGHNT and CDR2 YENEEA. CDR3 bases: TGTGCCAGCAGCGCACTCAGGGGTGCCGGGGGGGCGCAAGAGACCCAGTACTTC. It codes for CASSALRGAGGAQETQYF.

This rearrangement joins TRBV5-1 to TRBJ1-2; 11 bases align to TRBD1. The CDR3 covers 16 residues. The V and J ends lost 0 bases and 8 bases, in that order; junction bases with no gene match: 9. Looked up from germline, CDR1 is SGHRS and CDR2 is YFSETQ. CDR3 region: CASSLAPDRGQGGYTF. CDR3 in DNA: TGCGCCAGCAGCTTGGCGCCGGACAGGGGGCAAGGGGGCTACACCTTC.

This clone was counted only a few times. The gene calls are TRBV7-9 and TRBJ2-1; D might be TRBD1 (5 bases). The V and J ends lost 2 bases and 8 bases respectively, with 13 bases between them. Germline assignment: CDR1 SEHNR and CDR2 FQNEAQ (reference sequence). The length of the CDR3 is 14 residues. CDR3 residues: CASSLHSGFDEQFF. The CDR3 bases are TGTGCCAGCAGCTTACACTCAGGGTTCGATGAGCAGTTCTTC.

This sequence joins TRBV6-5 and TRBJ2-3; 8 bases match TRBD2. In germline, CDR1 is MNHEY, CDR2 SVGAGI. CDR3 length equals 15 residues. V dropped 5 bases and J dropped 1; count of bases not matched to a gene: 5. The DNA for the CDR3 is TGTGCCAGCAGTCAGAGCGGGAGAGGCACAGATACGCAGTATTTT. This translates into CASSQSGRGTDTQYF.

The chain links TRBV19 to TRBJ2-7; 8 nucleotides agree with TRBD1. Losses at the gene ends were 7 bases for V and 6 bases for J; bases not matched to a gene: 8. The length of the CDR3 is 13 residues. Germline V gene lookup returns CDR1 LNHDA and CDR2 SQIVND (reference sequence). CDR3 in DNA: TGTGCCAGTAATGACAGGGGAGGCTCCGAGCAGTACTTC. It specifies CASNDRGGSEQYF.

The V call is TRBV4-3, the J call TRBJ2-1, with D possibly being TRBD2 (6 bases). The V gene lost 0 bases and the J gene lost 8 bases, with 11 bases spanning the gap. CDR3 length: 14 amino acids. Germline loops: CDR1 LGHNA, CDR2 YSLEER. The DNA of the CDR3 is TGCGCCAGCAGCCAAGATCAACTAGCACATGAGCAGTTCTTC. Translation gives CASSQDQLAHEQFF.

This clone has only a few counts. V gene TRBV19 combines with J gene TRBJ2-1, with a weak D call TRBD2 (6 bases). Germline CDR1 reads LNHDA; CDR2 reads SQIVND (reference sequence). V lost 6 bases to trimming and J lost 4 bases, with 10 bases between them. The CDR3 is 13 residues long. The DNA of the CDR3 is TGTGCCAGTAGGGAGGGACTTTACAATGAGCAGTTCTTC. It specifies CASREGLYNEQFF. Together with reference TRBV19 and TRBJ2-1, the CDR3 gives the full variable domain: DGGITQSPKYLFRKEGQNVTLSCEQNLNHDAMYWYRQDPGQGLRLIYYSQIVNDFQKGDIAEGYSVSREKKESFPLTVTSAQKNPTAFYLCASREGLYNEQFFGPGTRLTVL.

The DNA for the CDR3 is TGTGCCAGCGGAGTGCAGGGAGAGACCCAGTACTTC. Its translation is CASGVQGETQYF. The chain uses TRBV2 and TRBJ2-5; D perhaps matches TRBD1 (5 bases). The CDR3 covers 12 residues. The germline V and J ends were trimmed by 8 bases and 4 bases, with 11 bases remaining between them. Germline-derived CDR1 and CDR2 are SNHLY and FYNNEI.

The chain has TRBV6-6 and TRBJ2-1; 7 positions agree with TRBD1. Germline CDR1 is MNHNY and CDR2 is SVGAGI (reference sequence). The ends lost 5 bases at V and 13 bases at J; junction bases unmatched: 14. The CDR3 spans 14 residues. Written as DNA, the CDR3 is TGTGCCAGCAGTCCCACGCCGGGACAGACAACACAGTTCTTC. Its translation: CASSPTPGQTTQFF.

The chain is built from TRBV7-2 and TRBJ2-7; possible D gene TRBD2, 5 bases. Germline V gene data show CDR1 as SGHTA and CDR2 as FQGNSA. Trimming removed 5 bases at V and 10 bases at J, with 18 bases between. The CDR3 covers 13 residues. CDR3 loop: CASSPMDRGNQYF. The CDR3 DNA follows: TGTGCCAGCAGCCCCATGGACCGGGGAAATCAGTACTTC.

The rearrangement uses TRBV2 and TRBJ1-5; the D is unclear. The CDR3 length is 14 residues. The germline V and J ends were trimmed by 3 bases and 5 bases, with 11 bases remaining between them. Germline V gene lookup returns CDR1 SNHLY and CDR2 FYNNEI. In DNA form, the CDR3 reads TGTGCCAGCAGTGACTTGAACACCGATCAGCCCCAGCATTTT. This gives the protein CASSDLNTDQPQHF.

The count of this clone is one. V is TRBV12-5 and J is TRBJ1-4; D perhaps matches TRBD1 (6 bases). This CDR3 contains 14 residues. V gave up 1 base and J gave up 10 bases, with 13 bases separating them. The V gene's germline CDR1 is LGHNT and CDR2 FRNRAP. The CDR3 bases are TGTGCTAGTGGTTTGGCCACACAGGGCGCAAAACTGTTTTTT. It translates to CASGLATQGAKLFF.

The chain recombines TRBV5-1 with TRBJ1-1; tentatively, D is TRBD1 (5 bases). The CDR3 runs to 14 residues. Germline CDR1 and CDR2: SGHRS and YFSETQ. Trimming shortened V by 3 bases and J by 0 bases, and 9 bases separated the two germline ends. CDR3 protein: CASSSARVNTEAFF. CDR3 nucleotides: TGCGCCAGCAGCTCCGCCAGGGTGAACACTGAAGCTTTCTTT.

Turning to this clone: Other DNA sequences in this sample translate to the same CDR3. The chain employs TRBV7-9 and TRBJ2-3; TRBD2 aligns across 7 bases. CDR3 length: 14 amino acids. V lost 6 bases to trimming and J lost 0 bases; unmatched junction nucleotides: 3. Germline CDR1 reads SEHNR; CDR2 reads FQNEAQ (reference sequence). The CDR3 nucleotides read TGTGCCAGCAGTTTTAGCGGGAGCACAGATACGCAGTATTTT. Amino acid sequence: CASSFSGSTDTQYF. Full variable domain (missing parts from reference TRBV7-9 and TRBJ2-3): DTGVSQNPRHKITKRGQNVTFRCDPISEHNRLYWYRQTLGQGPEFLTYFQNEAQLEKSRLLSDRFSAERPKGSFSTLEIQRTEQGDSAMYLCASSFSGSTDTQYFGPGTRLTVL.

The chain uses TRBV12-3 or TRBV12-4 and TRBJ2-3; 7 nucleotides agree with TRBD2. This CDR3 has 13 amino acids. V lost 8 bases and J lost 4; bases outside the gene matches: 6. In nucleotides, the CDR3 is TGTGCCAGCGGGAGGGCCCTCGCAGATACGCAGTATTTT. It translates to CASGRALADTQYF.

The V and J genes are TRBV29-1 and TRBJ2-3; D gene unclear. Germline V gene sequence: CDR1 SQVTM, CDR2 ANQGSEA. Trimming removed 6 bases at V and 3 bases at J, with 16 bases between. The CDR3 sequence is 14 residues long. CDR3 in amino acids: CSVVAQSPTDTQYF. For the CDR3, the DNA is TGCAGCGTGGTCGCCCAGTCCCCGACAGATACGCAGTATTTT.

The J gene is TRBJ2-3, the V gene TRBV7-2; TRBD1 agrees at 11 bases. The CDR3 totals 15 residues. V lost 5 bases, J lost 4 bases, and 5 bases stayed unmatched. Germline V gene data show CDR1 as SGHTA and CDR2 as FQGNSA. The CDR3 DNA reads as TGTGCCAGCAGCCGCGTGGGACAGGGGGCAGATACGCAGTATTTT. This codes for CASSRVGQGADTQYF.

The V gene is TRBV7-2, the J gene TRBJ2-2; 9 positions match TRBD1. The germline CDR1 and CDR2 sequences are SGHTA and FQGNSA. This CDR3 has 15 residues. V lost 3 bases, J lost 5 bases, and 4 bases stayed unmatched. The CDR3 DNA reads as TGTGCCAGCAGCTTCCGGACAGGGGAAACCGGGGAGCTGTTTTTT. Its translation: CASSFRTGETGELFF.

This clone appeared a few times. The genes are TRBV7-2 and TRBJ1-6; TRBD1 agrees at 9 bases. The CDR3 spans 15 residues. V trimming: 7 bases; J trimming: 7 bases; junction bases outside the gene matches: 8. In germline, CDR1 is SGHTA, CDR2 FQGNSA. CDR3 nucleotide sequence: TGTGCCAGCAACAAGGGACAGGGAGAAAATTCACCCCTCCACTTT. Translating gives CASNKGQGENSPLHF.

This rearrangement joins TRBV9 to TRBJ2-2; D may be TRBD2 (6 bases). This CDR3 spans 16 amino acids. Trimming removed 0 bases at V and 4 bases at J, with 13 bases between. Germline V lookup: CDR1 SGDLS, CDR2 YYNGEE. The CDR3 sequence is CASSVDGSRGTGELFF. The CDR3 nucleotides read TGTGCCAGCAGCGTAGACGGGAGTCGGGGCACCGGGGAGCTGTTTTTT.

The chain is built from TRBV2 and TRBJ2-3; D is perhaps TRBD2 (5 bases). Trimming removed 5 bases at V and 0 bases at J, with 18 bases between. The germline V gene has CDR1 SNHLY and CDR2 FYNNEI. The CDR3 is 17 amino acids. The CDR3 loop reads CASSPPGLLSSTDTQYF. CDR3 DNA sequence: TGTGCCAGCAGTCCCCCAGGACTGTTGTCTAGCACAGATACGCAGTATTTT.

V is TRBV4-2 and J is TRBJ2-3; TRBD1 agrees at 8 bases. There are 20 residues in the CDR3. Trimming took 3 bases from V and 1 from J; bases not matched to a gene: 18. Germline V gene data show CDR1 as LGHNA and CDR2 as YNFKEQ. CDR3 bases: TGTGCCAGCAGCCACCGAGGACAGGGATTCCAGGGAGGTGGCACAGATACGCAGTATTTT. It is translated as CASSHRGQGFQGGGTDTQYF.

CDR3 residues: CATSIGTANTEAFF. The CDR3 bases are TGTGCCACCAGCATAGGGACAGCAAACACTGAAGCTTTCTTT. The V call is TRBV15, the J call TRBJ1-1, with 7 bases that match TRBD1. There are 14 residues in the CDR3. Germline V gene lookup returns CDR1 LNHNV and CDR2 YYDKDF (reference sequence). The trim removed 4 bases at V and 2 bases at J, leaving 4 bases unmatched.

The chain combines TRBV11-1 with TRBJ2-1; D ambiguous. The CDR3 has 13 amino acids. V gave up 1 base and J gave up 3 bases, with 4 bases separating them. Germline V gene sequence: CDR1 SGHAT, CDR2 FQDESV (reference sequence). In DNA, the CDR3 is TGTGCCAGCAGCTTAGTCTACTACAATGAGCAGTTCTTC. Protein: CASSLVYYNEQFF.